This T cell receptor (beta chain) was identified in a study of Graves' ophthalmopathy and Graves' hyperthyroidism. Study outcomes and limitations: The model forecast ophthalmopathy progression, reaching around 70% sensitivity and less than 75% specificity. Built on 13 signatures, a model told ophthalmopathy apart from stable hyperthyroidism with approximately 91% sensitivity and 75% to 82% specificity.

It was on clinical symptoms, serum thyroxine, TRAb, thyroid ultrasound and orbital computed tomography that diagnosis relied. The authors used Ficoll-Paque density gradient centrifugation to separate PBMCs. The input was about 10 ml of fresh peripheral blood. Researchers took RNA transcripts and amplified TCR beta CDR3 regions from them. The first-round RT-PCR employed HTBI primers together with the Qiagen OneStep RT-PCR kit. A multiplex PCR was then performed as the second round. TCRdb analysed the multiplex PCR reads with MiXCR anew, one entry per CDR3 protein. The sample records about 180,000 distinct CDR3 sequences, approximately 38% being singletons. This clonotype was counted many times. The target antigen is unknown. Deletions cut 0 bases from V and 1 base from J, with 5 bases between. This CDR3 spans 15 amino acids. CDR1 is SGHRS and CDR2 is YFSETQ in the germline V gene.

The genes are TRBV5-1 and TRBJ2-6; D gene uncertain. Sequencing was done on a sample of peripheral blood. The sequence came from a woman aged 40-49 years with Graves' ophthalmopathy. The CDR3 region is CASSLEGSGANVLTF. As DNA, the CDR3 is TGCGCCAGCAGCTTGGAGGGATCTGGGGCCAACGTCCTGACTTTC.